A selection of T cell receptor beta chains follows, all from one sample in a study of a mutant IDH1 vaccine in newly diagnosed glioma. Assay: immunoSEQ multiplex PCR; the TCRdb copy retains only in-frame clones and omits some. The sample holds over 50,000 clones, roughly four fifths seen once. Antigens for these TCRs are unknown. The sample in question was PBMCs, obtained from a glioma patient whose treatment included an IDH1 peptide vaccine. The receptors shown here come from a man younger than 40 with glioma. Both conserved end residues are trimmed from each CDR3. A clone size is listed for some rows: how often the clone was seen (once, few, many), or a class if it is expanded.

abundance: -; v_gene: TRBV15; j_gene: TRBJ1-4; CDR3aa: ATSRDLDSLNEKLF
abundance: -; v_gene: TRBV7-2; j_gene: TRBJ1-2; CDR3aa: ASSLNPWYGYT
abundance: -; v_gene: TRBV11-3; j_gene: TRBJ2-1; CDR3aa: ASSLVSNEQF
abundance: -; v_gene: TRBV5-8; j_gene: TRBJ2-5; CDR3aa: ASSPDGGTYQETQY
abundance: -; v_gene: TRBV5-5; j_gene: TRBJ2-7; CDR3aa: ASSPTSYEQY
abundance: once; v_gene: TRBV29-1; j_gene: TRBJ1-1; CDR3aa: SVNRIALTGVRTVNTEAF
abundance: -; v_gene: TRBV2; j_gene: TRBJ1-4; CDR3aa: ASSHGTRGGELF
abundance: -; v_gene: TRBV6-1; j_gene: TRBJ2-1; CDR3aa: ASSEVRQGPNYNEQF
abundance: -; v_gene: TRBV5-4; j_gene: TRBJ2-3; CDR3aa: ASSLDRGLTDTQY
abundance: -; v_gene: TRBV6-5; j_gene: TRBJ1-5; CDR3aa: ASRQQGSQPQH
abundance: -; v_gene: TRBV27; j_gene: TRBJ1-5; CDR3aa: ASSDRQANQPQH
abundance: -; v_gene: TRBV29-1; j_gene: TRBJ2-3; CDR3aa: SERTNTDTQY
abundance: -; v_gene: TRBV10-2; j_gene: TRBJ2-5; CDR3aa: ATTRGLGETQY
abundance: -; v_gene: TRBV27; j_gene: TRBJ2-1; CDR3aa: ASSLNFQADVNNEQF
abundance: -; v_gene: TRBV5-1; j_gene: TRBJ1-4; CDR3aa: ASSSGIREKLF
abundance: -; v_gene: TRBV19; j_gene: TRBJ2-3; CDR3aa: ATQLGGANTQY
abundance: -; v_gene: TRBV6-4; j_gene: TRBJ2-3; CDR3aa: ASSERGGTDTQY
abundance: few; v_gene: TRBV7-6; j_gene: TRBJ1-2; CDR3aa: ASSPKTGAPSGYT
abundance: -; v_gene: TRBV7-8; j_gene: TRBJ1-1; CDR3aa: ASKISIIGTEAF
abundance: -; v_gene: TRBV7-9; j_gene: TRBJ2-7; CDR3aa: ASTPPGSYEQY
abundance: -; v_gene: TRBV6-5; j_gene: TRBJ1-3; CDR3aa: ASSRTRRDGNTIY
abundance: -; v_gene: TRBV18; j_gene: TRBJ2-2; CDR3aa: ASSPLEGGAGNTGELF
abundance: -; v_gene: TRBV20-1; j_gene: TRBJ2-2; CDR3aa: SASRTGELF
abundance: -; v_gene: TRBV11-2; j_gene: TRBJ2-7; CDR3aa: ASSLQGSNRYEQY
abundance: -; v_gene: TRBV10-3; j_gene: TRBJ2-7; CDR3aa: AISEARYEQY
abundance: -; v_gene: TRBV5-5; j_gene: -; CDR3aa: ASSLLLAGGRTSYEQY
abundance: -; v_gene: TRBV18; j_gene: -; CDR3aa: ASSSPLRTVSYEQY
abundance: -; v_gene: TRBV19; j_gene: TRBJ1-2; CDR3aa: ASSDLRGSDYGYT
abundance: -; v_gene: TRBV2; j_gene: TRBJ1-3; CDR3aa: ASSPGLSSSSGNTIY
abundance: once; v_gene: TRBV29-1; j_gene: TRBJ1-2; CDR3aa: SVGKDRVVANYGYT
abundance: -; v_gene: TRBV5-5; j_gene: TRBJ1-5; CDR3aa: ASSYRDRGRIGEIQH
abundance: -; v_gene: TRBV5-1; j_gene: TRBJ1-4; CDR3aa: ASTAGSATNEKLF
abundance: -; v_gene: TRBV15; j_gene: TRBJ2-7; CDR3aa: ATSRVDQGTYEQY
abundance: -; v_gene: TRBV6-5; j_gene: TRBJ1-6; CDR3aa: ASSSYNSPLH
abundance: -; v_gene: TRBV11-3; j_gene: TRBJ2-1; CDR3aa: ASPWPLHNEQF
abundance: -; v_gene: TRBV15; j_gene: TRBJ2-1; CDR3aa: ATSRSDRKGGLGNEQF
abundance: -; v_gene: TRBV29-1; j_gene: TRBJ1-2; CDR3aa: SVVLGGEVYGYT
abundance: once; v_gene: TRBV10-3; j_gene: TRBJ2-1; CDR3aa: AISLGGGPYNEQF
abundance: -; v_gene: TRBV7-9; j_gene: TRBJ2-5; CDR3aa: ASSHGLIQGLWQETQY
abundance: few; v_gene: TRBV25-1; j_gene: TRBJ1-2; CDR3aa: ASSEYGGYT
abundance: once; v_gene: TRBV6-6; j_gene: TRBJ1-3; CDR3aa: ASSKDRAGNTIY
abundance: -; v_gene: TRBV29-1; j_gene: TRBJ1-1; CDR3aa: SGKQGAARRF
abundance: -; v_gene: TRBV5-1; j_gene: TRBJ1-1; CDR3aa: ASLLERGIMNTEAF
abundance: -; v_gene: TRBV7-6; j_gene: TRBJ2-2; CDR3aa: ASSLDQGLSRNTGELF
abundance: -; v_gene: TRBV18; j_gene: TRBJ1-2; CDR3aa: ASSPGQGHYGYT
abundance: -; v_gene: TRBV30; j_gene: TRBJ2-5; CDR3aa: AWNRVRETQY
abundance: -; v_gene: TRBV11-2; j_gene: TRBJ1-5; CDR3aa: ASSLDFGINQPQH
abundance: -; v_gene: TRBV6-5; j_gene: TRBJ1-1; CDR3aa: ASSNPGGNTEAF
abundance: -; v_gene: TRBV18; j_gene: TRBJ2-5; CDR3aa: ASSQTGVTQETQY
abundance: -; v_gene: TRBV28; j_gene: TRBJ2-3; CDR3aa: ASSFDLSSTDTQY
abundance: once; v_gene: TRBV13; j_gene: TRBJ1-6; CDR3aa: ASSNTGRMSSYNSPLH